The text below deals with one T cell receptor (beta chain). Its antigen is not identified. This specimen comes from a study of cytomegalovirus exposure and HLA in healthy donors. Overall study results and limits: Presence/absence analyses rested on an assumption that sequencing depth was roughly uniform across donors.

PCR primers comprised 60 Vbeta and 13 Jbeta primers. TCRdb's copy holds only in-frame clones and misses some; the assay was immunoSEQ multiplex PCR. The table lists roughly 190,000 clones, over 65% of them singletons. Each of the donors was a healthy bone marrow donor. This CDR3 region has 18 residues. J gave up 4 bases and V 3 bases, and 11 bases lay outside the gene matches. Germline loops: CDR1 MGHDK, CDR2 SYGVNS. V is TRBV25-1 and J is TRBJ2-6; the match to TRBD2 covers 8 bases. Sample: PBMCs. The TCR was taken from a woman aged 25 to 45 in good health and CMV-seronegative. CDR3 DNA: TGTGCCAGCAGTGATCTAGCGGGCCCCCCGACAGGGGCCAACGTCCTGACTTTC. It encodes CASSDLAGPPTGANVLTF.